This entry features one TCR beta chain sequence. Its antigen is undetermined. This entry comes from a study of T cell responses to AZD1222 COVID-19 vaccine. Study-level information: Second-dose intervals near 4 or 12 weeks were combined. Whole-study results and caveats: An increase in Spike-specific TCR breadth and depth was observed after two AZD1222 doses. Sampling captured repertoires only after the peak T cell response. Among AZD1222 vaccinees, only six or seven were seropositive at baseline.

Generated by immunoSEQ multiplex PCR, the TCRdb table keeps only in-frame clones and is missing some. The sample consists of 130,000 to 150,000 clones, roughly 92% of them appearing once. The source material was peripheral blood, sampled on day 0 of AZD1222 vaccination. The receptor comes from an adult in good health.

In DNA form, the CDR3 reads TGTGCCAGCAGCCCTCCCTGGGAAGGGACCCAGTACTTC. Translated, it gives CASSPPWEGTQYF. This chain connects TRBV7-9 to TRBJ2-5, with unresolved D. From germline, CDR1 is SEHNR and CDR2 FQNEAQ (reference sequence). The V gene lost 5 bases and the J gene lost 7 bases, with 14 bases spanning the gap. The CDR3 extends over 13 amino acids.